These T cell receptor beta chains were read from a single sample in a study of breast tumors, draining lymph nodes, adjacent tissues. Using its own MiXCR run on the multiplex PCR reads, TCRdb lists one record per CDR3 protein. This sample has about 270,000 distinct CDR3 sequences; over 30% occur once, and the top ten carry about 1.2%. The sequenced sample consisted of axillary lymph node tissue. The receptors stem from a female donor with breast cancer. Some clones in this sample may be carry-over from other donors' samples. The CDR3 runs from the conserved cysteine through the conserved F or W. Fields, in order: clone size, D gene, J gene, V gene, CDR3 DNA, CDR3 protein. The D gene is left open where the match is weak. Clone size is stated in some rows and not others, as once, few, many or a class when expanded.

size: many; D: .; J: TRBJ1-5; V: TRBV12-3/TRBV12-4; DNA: TGTGCCAGCAGTTTAGTGGGGAGCCAGCCCCAGCATTTT; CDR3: CASSLVGSQPQHF
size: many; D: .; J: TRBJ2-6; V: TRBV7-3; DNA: TGTGCCAGCAGCTTATCGGCCACTAGTACTGGGGCCAACGTCCTGACTTTC; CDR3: CASSLSATSTGANVLTF
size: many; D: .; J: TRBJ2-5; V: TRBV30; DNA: TGTGCCTGGAGTGTCCTCCGGGAGACCCAGTACTTC; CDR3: CAWSVLRETQYF
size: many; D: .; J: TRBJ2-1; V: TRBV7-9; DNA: TGTGCCAGCAGCGTAGGGGGAAATGAGCAGTTCTTC; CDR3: CASSVGGNEQFF
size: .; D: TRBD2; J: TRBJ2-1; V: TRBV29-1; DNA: TGCAGCGTCGATTATGTGACTAGCGGGAGGGTCGGTGAGCAGTTCTTC; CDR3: CSVDYVTSGRVGEQFF
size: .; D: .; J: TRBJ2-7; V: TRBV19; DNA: TGTGCCAGTAGTTTGTACGTCGGGGGTTCTGCCTCCTACGAGCAGTCCTTC; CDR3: CASSLYVGGSASYEQSF
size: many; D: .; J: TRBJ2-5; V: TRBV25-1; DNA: TGTGCCAGCAGTGTGGTACAAGAGACCCAGTACTTC; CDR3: CASSVVQETQYF
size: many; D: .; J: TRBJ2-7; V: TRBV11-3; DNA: TGTGCCAGCAGCTCGGGACGGGGCTACGAGCAGTACTTC; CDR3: CASSSGRGYEQYF
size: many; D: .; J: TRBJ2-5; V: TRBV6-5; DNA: TGTGCCAGCAGTCACCGGGCGGAAGAGACCCAGTACTTC; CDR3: CASSHRAEETQYF
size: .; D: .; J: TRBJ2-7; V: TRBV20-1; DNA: TGCAGTGCTCAGGGGGGGAGCTCCTACGAGCAGTACTTC; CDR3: CSAQGGSSYEQYF
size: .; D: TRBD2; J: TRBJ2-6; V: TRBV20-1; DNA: TGCAGTGCTCCCATGACTAGCGGGAGAGGGGCCAACGTCCTGACTTTC; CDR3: CSAPMTSGRGANVLTF
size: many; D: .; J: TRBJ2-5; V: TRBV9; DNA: TGTGCCAGCAGCCCAGTAGGGTCCGGGGGGCGGGAGACCCAGTACTTC; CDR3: CASSPVGSGGRETQYF
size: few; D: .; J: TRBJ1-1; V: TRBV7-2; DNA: TGTGCCAGCAGCTTAGGGGGGGCCGGTCGTATTGAAGCTTTCTTT; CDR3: CASSLGGAGRIEAFF
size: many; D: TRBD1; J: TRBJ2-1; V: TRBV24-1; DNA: TGTGCCACCAGTGTACGGGACAGGGGGTTGGATGAGCAGTTCTTC; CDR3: CATSVRDRGLDEQFF
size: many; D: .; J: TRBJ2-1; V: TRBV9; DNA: TGTGCCAGCAGCGATGGCAGGGCAATGGATGAGCAGTTCTTC; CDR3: CASSDGRAMDEQFF
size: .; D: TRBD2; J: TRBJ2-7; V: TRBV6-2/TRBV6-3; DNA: TGTGCCAGCACTCTAGCGGGAGCGCGCCACGAGCAGTACTTC; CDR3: CASTLAGARHEQYF
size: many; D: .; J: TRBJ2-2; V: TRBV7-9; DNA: TGTGCCAGCAGCTTAATAGTGGTGGGGGAGCTGTTTTTT; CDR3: CASSLIVVGELFF
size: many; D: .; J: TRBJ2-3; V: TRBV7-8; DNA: TGTGCCAGCAGCTCCACTTCGACTAGCACAGATACGCAGTATTTT; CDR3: CASSSTSTSTDTQYF
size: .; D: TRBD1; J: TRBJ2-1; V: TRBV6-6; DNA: TGTGCCAGCAGTCAGCTCCGGGACAGGGCTGTCTTC; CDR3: CASSQLRDRAVF
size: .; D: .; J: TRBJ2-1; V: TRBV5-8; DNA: TGTGCCAGCAGCCGGAGGGGCTCCTACAATGAGCAGTTCTTC; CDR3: CASSRRGSYNEQFF